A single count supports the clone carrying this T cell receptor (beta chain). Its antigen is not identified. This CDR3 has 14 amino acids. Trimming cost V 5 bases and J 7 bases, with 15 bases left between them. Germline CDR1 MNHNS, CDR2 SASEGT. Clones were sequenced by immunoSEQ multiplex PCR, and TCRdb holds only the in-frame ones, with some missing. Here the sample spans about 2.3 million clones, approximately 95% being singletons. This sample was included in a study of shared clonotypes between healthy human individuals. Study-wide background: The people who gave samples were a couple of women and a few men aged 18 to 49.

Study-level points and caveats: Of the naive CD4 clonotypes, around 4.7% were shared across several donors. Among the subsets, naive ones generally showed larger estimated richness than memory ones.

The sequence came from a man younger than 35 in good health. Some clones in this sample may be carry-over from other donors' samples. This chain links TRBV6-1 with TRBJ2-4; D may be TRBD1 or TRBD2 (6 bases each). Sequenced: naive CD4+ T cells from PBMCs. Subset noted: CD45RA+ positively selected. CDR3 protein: CASSLEPGANIQYF. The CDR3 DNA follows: TGTGCCAGCAGTCTAGAGCCGGGGGCTAACATTCAGTACTTC.